This is a list of T cell receptor beta chains from one sample in a study of cytomegalovirus exposure and HLA in healthy donors. TCRdb's copy holds only in-frame clones and misses some; the assay was immunoSEQ multiplex PCR. The sample holds 110,000 or so clones, 77% seen once. The sequenced material came from PBMCs. The origin of the receptors is a man aged 35 to 55 in good health and CMV-seropositive. CDR3s include the opening cysteine and the closing phenylalanine or tryptophan. Fields, in order: D gene, clone size, V gene, J gene, CDR3 DNA, CDR3 protein. A D gene is named only where the DNA matches it firmly. Some rows have no size entry. The others give once, few or many, or a class for an expanded clone.

TRBD1	once	TRBV14	TRBJ2-3	TGTGCCAGCAGCCGCCGGGAAAGGGGGCGGGATACGCAGTATTTT	CASSRRERGRDTQYF
TRBD1	.	TRBV11-2	TRBJ2-7	TGTGCCAGCGGAGCAGGGACAGGGGGTTACGAGCAGTACTTC	CASGAGTGGYEQYF
TRBD2	.	TRBV11-3	TRBJ2-2	TGTGCCAGCAGCCCCGGGGGGGGGTTTTTCACCGGGGAGCTGTTTTTT	CASSPGGGFFTGELFF
TRBD1	.	TRBV14	TRBJ2-7	TGTGCCAGCAGCCAAGATCGGGGACAGGCTTCCTACGAGCAGTACTTC	CASSQDRGQASYEQYF
.	few	TRBV15	TRBJ2-7	TGTGCCACCAGCGGAGGGCCCGCCTTGTACGAGCAGTACTTC	CATSGGPALYEQYF
TRBD1	.	TRBV6-5	TRBJ1-2	TGTGCCATTAGCCGGGACAGGGCCTATGGCTACACCTTC	CAISRDRAYGYTF
.	.	TRBV18	TRBJ1-5	TGTGCCAGCTCACCCGGTTTGCAGCCCCAGCATTTT	CASSPGLQPQHF
TRBD1	.	TRBV19	TRBJ1-2	TGTGCCAGTACGAGGAGAACAGGGGGCTTTCAGTATGGCTACACCTTC	CASTRRTGGFQYGYTF
TRBD1	.	TRBV9	TRBJ2-2	TGTGCCAGCGCGGTGGATCCGGGACAGGGGGACTCGAACACCGGGGAGCTGTTTTTT	CASAVDPGQGDSNTGELFF
TRBD1	.	TRBV6-5	TRBJ1-1	TGTGCCATCAGGGACAGGGAGGGCACTGAAGCTTTCTTT	CAIRDREGTEAFF
.	.	TRBV5-1	TRBJ2-3	TGCGCCAGCAGCTCGCCTCCAGGGATCATCGCAGATACGCAGTATTTT	CASSSPPGIIADTQYF
.	.	TRBV11-3	TRBJ2-7	TGTGCCAGCAGCTTATCGGGGTACTACGAGCAGTACTTC	CASSLSGYYEQYF
.	few	TRBV27	TRBJ2-3	TGTGCCAGCAGTCCGAGGACAGACAACACAGATACGCAGTATTTT	CASSPRTDNTDTQYF
TRBD2	.	TRBV7-2	TRBJ2-7	TGTGCCAGCAGCTTTAGCGGGGGGGCTTACGAGCAGTACTTC	CASSFSGGAYEQYF
TRBD1	.	TRBV28	TRBJ2-5	TGTGCCAGCAGTCTTAGGTTCTGGGACAGGGGATTTGGGGAGACCCAGTACTTC	CASSLRFWDRGFGETQYF
TRBD1	.	TRBV4-1	TRBJ2-3	TGCGCCAGCAGCCAAGGAGTGGGACAGAGCACAGATACGCAGTATTTT	CASSQGVGQSTDTQYF
.	.	TRBV6-1	TRBJ2-2	TGTGCCAGCAGTGAGAGACGGGGTTTCGGGGAGCTGTTTTTT	CASSERRGFGELFF
.	.	TRBV21-1	TRBJ1-5	TGTGCCAGCAGCAAAGATCTGACAGATGATCAGCCCCAGCATTTT	CASSKDLTDDQPQHF
TRBD1	.	TRBV19	TRBJ1-6	TGTGCCAGTAGTATGAGGAGGGGGACAGATTCACCCCTCCACTTT	CASSMRRGTDSPLHF
TRBD1	once	TRBV6-1	TRBJ1-2	TGTGCCAGCAGTGAACGAGGGACAGGGGTTAACTATGGCTACACCTTC	CASSERGTGVNYGYTF
TRBD2	once	TRBV5-4	TRBJ2-3	TGTGCCAGCAGCTTATTCGGCGGGGGGGCCGGAGATACGCAGTATTTT	CASSLFGGGAGDTQYF
TRBD2	.	TRBV28	TRBJ2-5	TGTGCCAGCAGTCCCTCTAGACTAGCGGGGATAGAGACCCAGTACTTC	CASSPSRLAGIETQYF